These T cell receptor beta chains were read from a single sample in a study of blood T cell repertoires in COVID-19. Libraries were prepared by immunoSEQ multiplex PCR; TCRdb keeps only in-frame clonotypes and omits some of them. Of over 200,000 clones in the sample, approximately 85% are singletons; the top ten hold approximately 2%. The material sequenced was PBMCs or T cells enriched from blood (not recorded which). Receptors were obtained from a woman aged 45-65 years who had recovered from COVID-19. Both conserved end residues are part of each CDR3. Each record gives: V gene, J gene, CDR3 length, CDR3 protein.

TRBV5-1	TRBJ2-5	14	CASSLGGGQETQYF
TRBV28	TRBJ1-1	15	CASSRQGPRNTEAFF
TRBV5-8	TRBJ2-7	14	CASSFLTGWYEQYF
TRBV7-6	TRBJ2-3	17	CASSLVVSGGYTDTQYF
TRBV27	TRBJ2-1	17	CASSSEMGQGPVNEQFF
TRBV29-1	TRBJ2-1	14	CSVARDSTRGEQFF
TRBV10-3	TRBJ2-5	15	CAISERGQDQETQYF
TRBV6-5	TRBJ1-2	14	CASSYSSGGSGYTF
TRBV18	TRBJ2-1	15	CASSRPGEGYNEQFF
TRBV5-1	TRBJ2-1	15	CASSLLASGQNEQFF